Below are 19 T cell receptor beta chains sequenced from a single sample in a study of Graves' ophthalmopathy and Graves' hyperthyroidism. Amplification from RNA transcripts yielded the TCR beta CDR3 regions. Following a first-round RT-PCR that used HTBI primers, a second-round multiplex PCR was carried out. Via MiXCR, TCRdb re-called the multiplex PCR reads, giving one row per CDR3 protein. The table records about 390,000 distinct CDR3 sequences, over 15% of them present only once. Sequenced input: peripheral blood. Receptors originate from a woman aged 18-29 years with stable Graves' hyperthyroidism.

The V call is TRBV19, the J call TRBJ2-7; D is perhaps TRBD2 (6 bases). The germline V gene has CDR1 LNHDA and CDR2 SQIVND (reference sequence). Trimming took off 5 bases at V and 2 bases at J, with 13 bases between the two ends. The CDR3 runs 14 residues. The CDR3 region is CASSSRGEPYEQYF. The CDR3 DNA is TGTGCCAGTAGTTCGCGGGGTGAACCCTACGAGCAGTACTTC. The variable domain in full, completed from reference TRBV19 and TRBJ2-7, reads DGGITQSPKYLFRKEGQNVTLSCEQNLNHDAMYWYRQDPGQGLRLIYYSQIVNDFQKGDIAEGYSVSREKKESFPLTVTSAQKNPTAFYLCASSSRGEPYEQYFGPGTRLTVT.

This clonotype was observed many times. V usage is TRBV10-3 and J usage is TRBJ2-5; D assignment may be TRBD1 or TRBD2 (5 bases each). The CDR3 extends over 14 amino acids. CDR1 is ENHRY, CDR2 SYGVKD, per germline. V dropped 3 bases and J dropped 5 bases, with 13 bases sitting between them. CDR3 sequence reads: CAISDSQGRETQYF. In nucleotides, the CDR3 is TGTGCCATCAGTGACAGCCAGGGACGGGAGACCCAGTACTTC.

In its sample, this clonotype was seen many times. V is TRBV19 and J is TRBJ1-1; unclear D gene. Germline V gene data show CDR1 as LNHDA and CDR2 as SQIVND (reference sequence). This CDR3 has 17 residues. The V end was cut by 4 bases, the J end by 0 bases, with 18 bases between. The CDR3 bases are TGTGCCAGTAGTAGGGTTGGAACAGTACGGATGAACACTGAAGCTTTCTTT. Translated: CASSRVGTVRMNTEAFF.

This clonotype was observed at least ten times. This chain connects TRBV20-1 to TRBJ2-7; TRBD2 is a possible D gene (6 bases). The ends were cut back, 0 bases at V and 2 bases at J, with 11 bases in the middle. The CDR3 totals 14 residues. Looked up from germline, CDR1 is DFQATT and CDR2 is SNEGSKA (reference sequence). CDR3 sequence: CSARDLGGAYEQYF. CDR3 nucleotides: TGCAGTGCTAGAGATCTCGGGGGAGCCTACGAGCAGTACTTC.

This clonotype was counted at least ten times. This rearrangement joins TRBV29-1 to TRBJ1-2, with 7 bases identical to TRBD1. With V trimmed by 7 bases and J by 8 bases, 10 bases remained unmatched. This CDR3 is built from 12 residues. Germline assignment: CDR1 SQVTM and CDR2 ANQGSEA. CDR3 DNA sequence: TGCAGCGGGGGACAGCCATTAGAGGGCTACACCTTC. Its protein is CSGGQPLEGYTF.

This clonotype has a count of ten or more. This sequence joins TRBV27 and TRBJ1-6; D is perhaps TRBD1 (5 bases). Germline CDR1 is MNHEY and CDR2 is SMNVEV (reference sequence). Trimming removed 1 base at V and 10 bases at J, with 14 bases between. The CDR3 loop spans 15 amino acids. CDR3 sequence (DNA): TGTGCCAGCAGTTTATATAGGGACTTGCGATCACCCCTCCACTTT. Translation: CASSLYRDLRSPLHF.

This clonotype was counted many times. J is TRBJ1-2 and V is TRBV12-3 or TRBV12-4; D is perhaps TRBD1 (5 bases). Trimming stripped 0 bases from V and 7 bases from J, with 15 bases between. CDR3 length equals 15 residues. The CDR3 DNA reads as TGTGCCAGCAGTTTAGCGGTGGGGAGGGACCGTGGCTACACCTTC. This codes for CASSLAVGRDRGYTF.

In its sample, this clonotype was seen many times. The chain uses TRBV27 and TRBJ1-2; D perhaps matches TRBD1 (6 bases). The germline V and J ends were trimmed by 5 bases and 2 bases, with 18 bases remaining between them. The CDR3 consists of 16 residues. Germline CDR1 and CDR2: MNHEY and SMNVEV (reference sequence). The CDR3 nucleotides are TGTGCCAGCAGTCCGGGACGAGGAGGGGGGAACTATGGCTACACCTTC. Its protein is CASSPGRGGGNYGYTF.

This clonotype was counted many times. The gene calls are TRBV24-1 and TRBJ2-7; 8 bases match TRBD1. Germline CDR1 and CDR2: KGHDR and SFDVKD. After removal of 3 bases from V and 5 bases from J, the junction contained 11 bases not matched to a gene. The CDR3 spans 16 residues. CDR3 nucleotides: TGTGCCACCAGTGATCCCGGACAGGGAGGTACCCACGAGCAGTACTTC. Protein sequence: CATSDPGQGGTHEQYF.

This clonotype was found many times. The chain couples TRBV11-2 to TRBJ1-1; TRBD1 is a possible D gene (5 bases). The CDR3 consists of 16 residues. Between the trimmed V and J ends, which lost 6 bases and 5 bases, there was a span of 22 bases. Germline assignment: CDR1 SGHAT and CDR2 FQNNGV. CDR3 residues: CASSQPGLPSRTEAFF. CDR3 coding DNA: TGTGCCAGCAGTCAACCGGGACTTCCAAGTCGGACTGAAGCTTTCTTT.

Ten or more counts support this clonotype. The chain employs TRBV2 and TRBJ1-1; possible D gene TRBD1, 5 bases. The CDR3 sequence is 13 residues long. The germline V gene encodes CDR1 SNHLY and CDR2 FYNNEI. V lost 6 bases to trimming and J lost 5 bases, with 13 bases between them. The CDR3 coding sequence is TGTGCCAGCAGGGAACAGGTAGGGACTGAAGCTTTCTTT. Translation: CASREQVGTEAFF. Supplemented by reference TRBV2 and TRBJ1-1, the full variable domain reads EPEVTQTPSHQVTQMGQEVILRCVPISNHLYFYWYRQILGQKVEFLVSFYNNEISEKSEIFDDQFSVERPDGSNFTLKIRSTKLEDSAMYFCASREQVGTEAFFGQGTRLTVV.

The chain links TRBV28 to TRBJ1-1; tentatively, D is TRBD1 (6 bases). The germline V and J ends were trimmed by 7 bases and 3 bases, with 15 bases remaining between them. This CDR3 region has 14 residues. CDR1 and CDR2 (germline): MDHEN, SYDVKM. CDR3: CASTPQGSDTEAFF. DNA for the CDR3: TGTGCCAGCACCCCTCAGGGGTCGGACACTGAAGCTTTCTTT.

In this sample, this clonotype turned up many times. The chain combines TRBV27 with TRBJ1-2, with 8 bases fitting TRBD1. This CDR3 is 12 amino acids long. Germline assignment: CDR1 MNHEY and CDR2 SMNVEV (reference sequence). J gave up 3 bases and V 6 bases, and 0 bases lay outside the gene matches. CDR3 region: CASRTGDYGYTF. The CDR3 bases are TGTGCCAGCAGGACAGGGGACTATGGCTACACCTTC.

The chain employs TRBV5-6 and TRBJ1-1; D is possibly TRBD1 (6 bases). Germline CDR1 and CDR2: SGHDT and YYEEEE. Trimming shortened V by 8 bases and J by 4 bases, and 18 bases separated the two germline ends. This CDR3 is built from 14 residues. As DNA, the CDR3 is TGTGCCAGTCTAGGGGGGCCCGGCGGCACTGAAGCTTTCTTT. Its translation is CASLGGPGGTEAFF.

In its sample, this clonotype was seen many times. The CDR3 spells CASSVRQGASEAFF. The CDR3 coding sequence is TGTGCCAGCAGCGTCCGACAGGGGGCGTCTGAAGCTTTCTTT. This chain connects TRBV11-2 to TRBJ1-1; TRBD1 matches 10 bases. Trimming removed 5 bases from V and 6 bases from J; junction bases left unmatched: 6. CDR1 is SGHAT, CDR2 FQNNGV, per germline. The CDR3 spans 14 residues.

This clonotype was seen many times. CDR3 nucleotides: TGTGCCAGCAGCTCAAGGCCAGTTACGGGTGGCTACACCTTC. Its translation is CASSSRPVTGGYTF. The chain has TRBV7-2 and TRBJ1-2; D not certain. This CDR3 contains 14 residues. From germline, CDR1 is SGHTA and CDR2 FQGNSA. V was shortened by 4 bases and J by 7 bases, with 16 bases between the two germline ends. Based on the CDR3 plus reference TRBV7-2 and TRBJ1-2, the full variable domain is GAGVSQSPSNKVTEKGKDVELRCDPISGHTALYWYRQSLGQGLEFLIYFQGNSAPDKSGLPSDRFSAERTGGSVSTLTIQRTQQEDSAVYLCASSSRPVTGGYTFGSGTRLTVV.

This clonotype was observed many times. J is TRBJ1-1 and V is TRBV20-1; 7 bases line up with TRBD1. The CDR3 loop spans 14 amino acids. Trimming at V came to 5 bases and at J to 0 bases, leaving 6 bases not matched to a gene. CDR1 is DFQATT, CDR2 SNEGSKA, per germline (reference sequence). This chain's CDR3 is CSALNRGMNTEAFF. The DNA for the CDR3 is TGCAGTGCTCTGAACAGGGGCATGAACACTGAAGCTTTCTTT.

Of note for this clonotype: A much larger clone differs from this one at a single base, so this may be a read error. V and J are TRBV19 and TRBJ1-2, with TRBD1 matching over 8 bases. Trimming at V came to 5 bases and at J to 6 bases, leaving 8 bases not matched to a gene. The length of the CDR3 is 14 residues. The germline V gene has CDR1 LNHDA and CDR2 SQIVND (reference sequence). CDR3 in DNA: TGTGCCAGTAGTTGGGTGGACAGGGAAAATGGCTACACCTTC. It encodes CASSWVDRENGYTF.

This sequence joins TRBV7-9 and TRBJ1-1, with a tentative D call TRBD1 (6 bases). V was shortened by 1 base and J by 3 bases, with 9 bases between the two germline ends. The CDR3 is made up of 14 amino acids. Germline V gives CDR1 SEHNR, CDR2 FQNEAQ (reference sequence). The CDR3 sequence is CASSLDAGDTEAFF. In DNA, the CDR3 is TGTGCCAGCAGCTTAGATGCAGGGGACACTGAAGCTTTCTTT.